This T cell receptor (beta chain) appears in the sequencing data of a study of cytomegalovirus exposure and HLA in healthy donors. Researchers ran the PCR with 60 Vbeta and 13 Jbeta primers. The repertoire was sequenced with immunoSEQ multiplex PCR; TCRdb's copy has only in-frame clones and lacks some. The repertoire includes over 130,000 clones, approximately 60% of them detected once, and about 7.1% sits in the top ten. Study observations and caveats: Excluded were some V segments that proved indistinguishable, including TRBV6-2 and TRBV6-3. The study had only CMV serostatus as immune exposure information. When presence/absence was analysed, sequencing depth was taken to be roughly uniform across donors.

Each donor was nominally healthy when sampled (though unrecorded immune exposures were likely). This clone occurred a few times. Antigen: not known. The CDR3 runs 13 residues. In germline, CDR1 is SQVTM, CDR2 ANQGSEA. Trimming removed 1 base from V and 2 bases from J, with 6 bases in between. The sample consisted of PBMCs. This TCR came from a woman aged 60-70 years in good health and CMV-seropositive. J is TRBJ2-1 and V is TRBV29-1; D gene uncertain. The CDR3: CSVEGGAYNEQFF. CDR3 DNA sequence: TGCAGCGTTGAAGGTGGAGCCTACAATGAGCAGTTCTTC.